These 3 T cell receptor beta chains were all obtained from the same sample, sequenced in a study of shared clonotypes between healthy human individuals. Here immunoSEQ multiplex PCR was the method, and the copy in TCRdb shows in-frame clones only, minus some. The sample lists 950,000 to 1,100,000 clones, approximately 72% occurring once. The source material was memory CD4+ T cells sorted from blood. Specified subset: CD45RA-negative fraction. Source of these receptors: a man aged 18 to 29 in good health.

The chain carries TRBV6-1 and TRBJ1-5, with TRBD1 matching 8 bases. J gave up 6 bases and V 10 bases, and 5 bases lay outside the gene matches. Per the germline V gene, CDR1 is MNHNS and CDR2 is SASEGT. CDR3 length: 12 residues. In DNA form, the CDR3 reads TGTGCCACCGACAGGGGAACTCAGCCCCAGCATTTT. This translates into CATDRGTQPQHF.

The rearrangement uses TRBV6-5 and TRBJ1-1; 10 bases are a match to TRBD1. This CDR3 is built from 14 residues. Trimming at V came to 5 bases and at J to 4 bases, leaving 4 bases not matched to a gene. Germline V gene lookup returns CDR1 MNHEY and CDR2 SVGAGI. The CDR3 sequence is CASSAGTGVTEAFF. CDR3 sequence (DNA): TGTGCCAGCAGTGCTGGGACAGGGGTCACTGAAGCTTTCTTT.

This chain links TRBV7-9 with TRBJ2-2, with 8 bases lining up with TRBD2. From germline, CDR1 is SEHNR and CDR2 FQNEAQ (reference sequence). Trimming removed 2 bases from V and 9 bases from J; junction bases left unmatched: 14. The CDR3 extends over 17 amino acids. CDR3 sequence (DNA): TGTGCCAGCAGCTTAATGGCGGGAGGCCTATTATGGCGGGAGCTGTTTTTT. Its protein product is CASSLMAGGLLWRELFF.